This passage covers 11 T cell receptor beta chains from one sample sequenced in a study of coeliac disease. The method was immunoSEQ multiplex PCR; TCRdb's version includes in-frame clones alone and lacks a portion of them. The sample lists around 4,500 clones; 62% were seen once. The sample comprised intraepithelial lymphocytes from the gut. The receptor source for this set is a young woman with active celiac disease.

This rearrangement joins TRBV7-3 to TRBJ2-1; 7 bases agree with TRBD1. Germline values: CDR1 SGHTA, CDR2 FQGTGA. Trimming took 4 bases from V and 9 from J; bases not matched to a gene: 9. The CDR3 contains 14 residues. The DNA for the CDR3 is TGTGCCAGCAGCTATTCAGGGGGTATGGGTGAGCAGTTCTTC. As protein: CASSYSGGMGEQFF.

The chain uses TRBV5-4 and TRBJ2-1, with 8 positions matching TRBD2. The CDR3 has 15 amino acids. Germline trimming cut 0 bases from V and 7 bases from J; bases unmatched to any gene: 6. Germline loops: CDR1 SGHNT, CDR2 YYREEE (reference sequence). CDR3: CASSLAAGGWNEQFF. The CDR3 bases are TGTGCCAGCAGCTTGGCTGCGGGGGGTTGGAATGAGCAGTTCTTC.

The V gene is TRBV7-2, the J gene TRBJ2-5; tentative D call: TRBD2 (5 bases). Trimming shortened V by 3 bases and J by 5 bases, and 13 bases separated the two germline ends. Germline lookup yields CDR1 SGHTA and CDR2 FQGNSA. This CDR3 has 14 amino acids. CDR3 nucleotide sequence: TGTGCCAGCAGCTTCTCTAGCACGGGGGAGACCCAGTACTTC. Its protein product is CASSFSSTGETQYF.

The chain joins TRBV6-5 to TRBJ2-7; D is possibly TRBD1 (5 bases). Trimming stripped 2 bases from V and 3 bases from J, with 17 bases between. The CDR3 contains 16 residues. The germline V gene encodes CDR1 MNHEY and CDR2 SVGAGI. The DNA for the CDR3 is TGTGCCAGCAGTTACCCCCCGGTCCAGGGCGTCTACGAGCAGTACTTC. Residues: CASSYPPVQGVYEQYF.

This chain connects TRBV11-2 to TRBJ2-7, with 7 positions matching TRBD1. The germline V gene encodes CDR1 SGHAT and CDR2 FQNNGV. The CDR3 totals 15 residues. J gave up 4 bases and V 3 bases, and 9 bases lay outside the gene matches. Here the CDR3 DNA reads TGTGCCAGCAGCTTGTACCGGGACAGTCCTTACGAGCAGTACTTC. Translating it yields CASSLYRDSPYEQYF.

The chain joins TRBV5-1 to TRBJ1-1, with 7 bases identical to TRBD1. CDR3 length: 15 amino acids. After removal of 0 bases from V and 2 bases from J, the junction contained 4 bases not matched to a gene. CDR1 and CDR2 from the germline V gene are SGHRS and YFSETQ. DNA for the CDR3: TGCGCCAGCAGCTTGGGGGACAGACTAAACACTGAAGCTTTCTTT. This translates into CASSLGDRLNTEAFF.

This clone was recorded only once. The chain employs TRBV6-5 and TRBJ2-5, with TRBD1 matching over 11 bases. V dropped 5 bases and J dropped 1; count of bases not matched to a gene: 0. Looked up from germline, CDR1 is MNHEY and CDR2 is SVGAGI. This CDR3 has 14 amino acids. CDR3 DNA: TGTGCCAGCAGTGGGACAGGGGGCCAAGAGACCCAGTACTTC. Its translation: CASSGTGGQETQYF.

This clone was observed a few times. The chain joins TRBV6-1 to TRBJ2-1; D possibly corresponds to TRBD2 (5 bases). Germline loops: CDR1 MNHNS, CDR2 SASEGT. This CDR3 has 15 residues. With 2 bases removed from V and 2 bases from J, the gap between germline ends came to 10 bases. The CDR3 sequence is CASSEWTPPYNEQFF. CDR3 DNA: TGTGCCAGCAGTGAATGGACTCCCCCCTACAATGAGCAGTTCTTC.

J is TRBJ2-7 and V is TRBV7-2, with TRBD2 identical over 14 bases. This CDR3 comprises 17 residues. The ends lost 2 bases at V and 7 bases at J; junction bases unmatched: 10. The germline V gene encodes CDR1 SGHTA and CDR2 FQGNSA. CDR3: CASSLRGLAGVLDEQYF. CDR3 bases: TGTGCCAGCAGCTTAAGGGGACTAGCGGGGGTTCTAGATGAGCAGTACTTC.

This clone appeared a single time. V usage is TRBV14 and J usage is TRBJ1-5, with D perhaps TRBD1 (5 bases). V was pared by 0 bases and J by 2 bases, with 14 bases between. CDR3 length equals 17 residues. Germline CDR1 and CDR2: SGHDN and FVKESK. The DNA of the CDR3 is TGTGCCAGCAGCCAAGATGCTACAGGTTTTTGCAATCAGCCCCAGCATTTT. As protein: CASSQDATGFCNQPQHF.

This chain links TRBV7-9 with TRBJ2-3; 11 bases are a match to TRBD2. CDR1 is SEHNR, CDR2 FQNEAQ, per germline (reference sequence). The CDR3 is made up of 16 amino acids. Trimming at V came to 1 base and at J to 6 bases, leaving 6 bases not matched to a gene. CDR3 region: CASSLDATSGVDTQYF. DNA of the CDR3: TGTGCCAGCAGCTTAGATGCGACTAGCGGGGTGGATACGCAGTATTTT.